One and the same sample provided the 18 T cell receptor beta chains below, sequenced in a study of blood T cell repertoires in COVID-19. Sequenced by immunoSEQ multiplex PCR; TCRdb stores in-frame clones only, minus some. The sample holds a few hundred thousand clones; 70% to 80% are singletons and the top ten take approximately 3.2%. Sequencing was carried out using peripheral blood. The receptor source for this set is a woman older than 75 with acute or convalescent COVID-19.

In DNA, the CDR3 is TGTGCCAGCAGCCTTGAGCTCGGTCAGCCCCAGCATTTT. This gives the protein CASSLELGQPQHF. The genes are TRBV27 and TRBJ1-5; D gene ambiguous. V gave up 6 bases and J gave up 6 bases, with 12 bases separating them. This CDR3 has 13 residues. The germline CDR1 and CDR2 sequences are MNHEY and SMNVEV (reference sequence).

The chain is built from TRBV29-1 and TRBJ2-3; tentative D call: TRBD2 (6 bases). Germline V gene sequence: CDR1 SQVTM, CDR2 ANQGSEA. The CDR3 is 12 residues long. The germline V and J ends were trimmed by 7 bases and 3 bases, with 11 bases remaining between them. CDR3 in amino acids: CSAGGVTDTQYF. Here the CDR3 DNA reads TGCAGCGCCGGGGGTGTTACAGATACGCAGTATTTT.

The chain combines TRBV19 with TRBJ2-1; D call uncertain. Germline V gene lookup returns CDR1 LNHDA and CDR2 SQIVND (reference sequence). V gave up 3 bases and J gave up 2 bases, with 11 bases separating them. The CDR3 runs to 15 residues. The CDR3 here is CASSMKKLTYNEQFF. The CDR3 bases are TGTGCCAGTAGTATGAAGAAGCTAACCTACAATGAGCAGTTCTTC.

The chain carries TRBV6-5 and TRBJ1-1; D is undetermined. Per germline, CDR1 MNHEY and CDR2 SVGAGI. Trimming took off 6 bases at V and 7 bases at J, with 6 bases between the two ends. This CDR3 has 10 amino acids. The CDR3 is CASRRVEAFF. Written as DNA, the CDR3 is TGTGCCAGCAGGCGGGTTGAAGCTTTCTTT.

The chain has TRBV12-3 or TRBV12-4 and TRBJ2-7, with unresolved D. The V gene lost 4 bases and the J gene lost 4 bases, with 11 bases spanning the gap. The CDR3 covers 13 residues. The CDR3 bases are TGTGCCAGCAGTTACGAGAGGATTTACGAGCAGTACTTC. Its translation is CASSYERIYEQYF.

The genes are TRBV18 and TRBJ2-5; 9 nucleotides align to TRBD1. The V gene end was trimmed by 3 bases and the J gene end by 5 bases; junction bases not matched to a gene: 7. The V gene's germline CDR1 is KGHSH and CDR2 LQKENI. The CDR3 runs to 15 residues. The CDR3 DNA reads TGTGCCAGCTCACCTTGGGACAGGGTAGGGGAGACCCAGTACTTC. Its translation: CASSPWDRVGETQYF.

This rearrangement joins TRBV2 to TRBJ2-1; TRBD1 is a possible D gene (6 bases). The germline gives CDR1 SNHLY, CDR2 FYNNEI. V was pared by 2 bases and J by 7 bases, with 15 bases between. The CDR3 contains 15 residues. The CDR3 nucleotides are TGTGCCAGCAGTGAACCAGGGACAACCCTGAATGAGCAGTTCTTC. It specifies CASSEPGTTLNEQFF.

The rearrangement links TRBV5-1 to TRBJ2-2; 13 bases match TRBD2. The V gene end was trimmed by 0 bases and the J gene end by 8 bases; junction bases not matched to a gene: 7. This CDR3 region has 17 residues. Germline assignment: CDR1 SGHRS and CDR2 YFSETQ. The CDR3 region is CASSLAGTSGIGGELFF. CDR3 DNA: TGCGCCAGCAGCTTGGCCGGGACTAGCGGGATCGGTGGGGAGCTGTTTTTT.

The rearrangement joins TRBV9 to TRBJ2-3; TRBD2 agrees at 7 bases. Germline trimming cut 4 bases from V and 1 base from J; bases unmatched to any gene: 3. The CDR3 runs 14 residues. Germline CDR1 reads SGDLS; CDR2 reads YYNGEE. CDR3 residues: CASSWAGGTDTQYF. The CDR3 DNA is TGTGCCAGCAGCTGGGCGGGGGGCACAGATACGCAGTATTTT.

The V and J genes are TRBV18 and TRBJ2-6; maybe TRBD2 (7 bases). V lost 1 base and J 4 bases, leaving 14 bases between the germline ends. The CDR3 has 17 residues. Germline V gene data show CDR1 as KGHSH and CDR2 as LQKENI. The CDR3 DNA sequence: TGTGCCAGCTCACCACTAAGGGGGGGGACCGGGGCCAACGTCCTGACTTTC. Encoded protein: CASSPLRGGTGANVLTF.

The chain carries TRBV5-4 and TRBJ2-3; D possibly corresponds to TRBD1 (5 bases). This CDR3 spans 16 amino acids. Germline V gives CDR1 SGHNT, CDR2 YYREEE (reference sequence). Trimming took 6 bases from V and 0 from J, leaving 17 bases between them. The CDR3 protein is CASKPRQPYSTDTQYF. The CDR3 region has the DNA TGTGCCAGCAAGCCTCGACAGCCCTATAGCACAGATACGCAGTATTTT.

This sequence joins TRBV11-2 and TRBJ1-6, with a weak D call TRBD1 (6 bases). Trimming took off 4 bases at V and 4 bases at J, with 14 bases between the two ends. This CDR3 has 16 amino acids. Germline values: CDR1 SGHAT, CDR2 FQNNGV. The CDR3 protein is CASSSPGTPYNSPLHF. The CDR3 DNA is TGTGCCAGCAGCTCCCCCGGGACACCGTATAATTCACCCCTCCACTTT.

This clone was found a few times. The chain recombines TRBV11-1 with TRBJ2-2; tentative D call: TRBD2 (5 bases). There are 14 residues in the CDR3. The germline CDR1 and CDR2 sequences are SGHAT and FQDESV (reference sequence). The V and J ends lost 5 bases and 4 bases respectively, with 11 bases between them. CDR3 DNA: TGTGCCAGCAGCCCCGGACTTTCCACCGGGGAGCTGTTTTTT. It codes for CASSPGLSTGELFF.

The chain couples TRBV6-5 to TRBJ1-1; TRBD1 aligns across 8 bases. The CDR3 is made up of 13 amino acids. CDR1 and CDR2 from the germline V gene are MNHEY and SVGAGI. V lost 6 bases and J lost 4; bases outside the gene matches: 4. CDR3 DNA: TGTGCCAGCAGCGACAGGGGTGGCACTGAAGCTTTCTTT. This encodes CASSDRGGTEAFF.

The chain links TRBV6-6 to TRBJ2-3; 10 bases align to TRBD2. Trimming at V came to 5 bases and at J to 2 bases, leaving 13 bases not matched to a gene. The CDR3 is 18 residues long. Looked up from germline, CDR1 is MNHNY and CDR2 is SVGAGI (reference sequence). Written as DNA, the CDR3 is TGTGCCAGCAGTCGAGACCTATCTAGCGGGGGAAACACAGATACGCAGTATTTT. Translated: CASSRDLSSGGNTDTQYF.

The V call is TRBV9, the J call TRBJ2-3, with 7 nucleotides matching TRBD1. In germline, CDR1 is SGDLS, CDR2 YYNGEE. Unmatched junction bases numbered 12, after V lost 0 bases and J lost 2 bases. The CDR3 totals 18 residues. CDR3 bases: TGTGCCAGCAGCGTAGCCGGTGGACAGGAAGTTCTCACAGATACGCAGTATTTT. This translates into CASSVAGGQEVLTDTQYF.

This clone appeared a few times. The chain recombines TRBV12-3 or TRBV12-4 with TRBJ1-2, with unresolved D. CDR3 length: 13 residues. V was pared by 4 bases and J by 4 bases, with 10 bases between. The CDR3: CASSYNPRYGYTF. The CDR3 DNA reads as TGTGCCAGCAGTTATAATCCCCGCTATGGCTACACCTTC.

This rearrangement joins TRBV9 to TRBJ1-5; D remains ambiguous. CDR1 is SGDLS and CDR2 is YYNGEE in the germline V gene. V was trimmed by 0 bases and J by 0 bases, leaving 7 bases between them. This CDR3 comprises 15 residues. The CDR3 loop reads CASSVGGDSNQPQHF. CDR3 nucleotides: TGTGCCAGCAGCGTAGGGGGAGATAGCAATCAGCCCCAGCATTTT.